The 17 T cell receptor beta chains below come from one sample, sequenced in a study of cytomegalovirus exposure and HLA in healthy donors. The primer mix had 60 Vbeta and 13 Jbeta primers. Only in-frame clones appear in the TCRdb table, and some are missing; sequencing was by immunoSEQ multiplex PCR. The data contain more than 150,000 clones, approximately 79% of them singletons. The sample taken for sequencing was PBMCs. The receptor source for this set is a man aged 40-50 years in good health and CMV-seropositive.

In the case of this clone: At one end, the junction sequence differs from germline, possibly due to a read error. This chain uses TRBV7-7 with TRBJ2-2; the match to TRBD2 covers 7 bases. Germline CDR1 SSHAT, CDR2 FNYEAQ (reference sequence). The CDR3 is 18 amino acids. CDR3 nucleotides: TGTGCTAGCAGCTTATTGGCCAGCGGGGATGCGAACACCGGGGAGCTGTTTTTT. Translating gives CASSLLASGDANTGELFF.

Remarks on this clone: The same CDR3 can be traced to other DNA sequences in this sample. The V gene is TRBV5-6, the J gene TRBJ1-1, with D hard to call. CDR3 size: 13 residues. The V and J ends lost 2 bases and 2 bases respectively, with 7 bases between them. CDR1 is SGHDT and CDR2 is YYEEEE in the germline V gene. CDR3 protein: CASSFSRNTEAFF. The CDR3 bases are TGTGCCAGCAGCTTTAGTCGAAACACTGAAGCTTTCTTT.

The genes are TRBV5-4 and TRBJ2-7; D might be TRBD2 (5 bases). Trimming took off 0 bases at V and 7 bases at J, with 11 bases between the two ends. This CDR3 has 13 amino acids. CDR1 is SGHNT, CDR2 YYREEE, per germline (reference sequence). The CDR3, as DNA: TGTGCCAGCAGCTTGGCCGGACTGAGGGAGCAGTACTTC. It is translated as CASSLAGLREQYF.

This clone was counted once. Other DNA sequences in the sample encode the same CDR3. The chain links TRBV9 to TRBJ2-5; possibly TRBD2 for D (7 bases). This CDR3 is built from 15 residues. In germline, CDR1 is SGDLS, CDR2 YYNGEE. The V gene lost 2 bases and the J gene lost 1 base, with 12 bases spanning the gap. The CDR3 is CASSVSGGFQETQYF. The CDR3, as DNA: TGTGCCAGCAGCGTTTCGGGGGGCTTCCAAGAGACCCAGTACTTC.

The CDR3 nucleotides read TGTGCCAGCAGACAGGAGTTCTCCGGGGAGCTGTTTTTT. It yields the protein CASRQEFSGELFF. The rearrangement links TRBV7-9 to TRBJ2-2, with D tentatively TRBD1 (5 bases). Germline V gene sequence: CDR1 SEHNR, CDR2 FQNEAQ (reference sequence). Trimming stripped 6 bases from V and 6 bases from J, with 11 bases between. CDR3 length equals 13 residues.

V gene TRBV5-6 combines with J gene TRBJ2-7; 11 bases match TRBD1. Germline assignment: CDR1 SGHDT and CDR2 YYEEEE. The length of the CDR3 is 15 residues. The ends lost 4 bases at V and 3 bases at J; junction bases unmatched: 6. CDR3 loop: CASSLGTGGYYEQYF. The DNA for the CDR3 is TGTGCCAGCAGCCTCGGGACAGGGGGTTACTACGAGCAGTACTTC.

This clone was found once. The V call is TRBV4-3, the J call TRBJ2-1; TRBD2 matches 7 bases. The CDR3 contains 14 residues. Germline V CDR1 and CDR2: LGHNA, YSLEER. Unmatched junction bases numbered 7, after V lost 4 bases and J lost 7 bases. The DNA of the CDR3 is TGCGCCAGCAGCCGAGGACTGGGGGGGAATGAGCAGTTCTTC. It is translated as CASSRGLGGNEQFF.

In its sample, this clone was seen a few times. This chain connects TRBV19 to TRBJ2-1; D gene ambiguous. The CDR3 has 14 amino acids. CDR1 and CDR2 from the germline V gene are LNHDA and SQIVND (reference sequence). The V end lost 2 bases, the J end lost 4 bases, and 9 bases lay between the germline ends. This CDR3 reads CASSIPSTYNEQFF. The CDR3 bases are TGTGCCAGTAGTATACCTAGTACTTACAATGAGCAGTTCTTC.

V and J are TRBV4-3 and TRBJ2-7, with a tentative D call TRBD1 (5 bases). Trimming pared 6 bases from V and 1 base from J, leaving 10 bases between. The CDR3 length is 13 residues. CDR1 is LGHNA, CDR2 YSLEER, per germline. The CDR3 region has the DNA TGCGCCAGCAGTCGAACAGGTTCCTACGAGCAGTACTTC. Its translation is CASSRTGSYEQYF.

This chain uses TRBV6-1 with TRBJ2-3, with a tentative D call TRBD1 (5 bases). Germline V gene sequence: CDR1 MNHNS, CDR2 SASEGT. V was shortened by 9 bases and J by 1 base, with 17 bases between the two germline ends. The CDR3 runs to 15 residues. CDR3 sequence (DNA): TGTGCCAGTTCTACAGGTCGATTTGGCACAGATACGCAGTATTTT. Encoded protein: CASSTGRFGTDTQYF.

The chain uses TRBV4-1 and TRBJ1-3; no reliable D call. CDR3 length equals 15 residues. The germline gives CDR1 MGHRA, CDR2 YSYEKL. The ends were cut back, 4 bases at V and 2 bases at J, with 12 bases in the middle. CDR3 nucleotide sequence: TGCGCCAGCAGCCTTGACACCGCTCCTGGAAACACCATATATTTT. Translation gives CASSLDTAPGNTIYF.

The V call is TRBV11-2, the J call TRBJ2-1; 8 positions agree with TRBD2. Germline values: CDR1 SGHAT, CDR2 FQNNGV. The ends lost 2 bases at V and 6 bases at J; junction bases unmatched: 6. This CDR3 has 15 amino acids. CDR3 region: CASSLLRTSPNEQFF. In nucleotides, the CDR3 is TGTGCCAGCAGCTTACTCAGGACTAGCCCCAATGAGCAGTTCTTC. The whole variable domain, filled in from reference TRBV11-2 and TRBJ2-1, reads EAGVAQSPRYKIIEKRQSVAFWCNPISGHATLYWYQQILGQGPKLLIQFQNNGVVDDSQLPKDRFSAERLKGVDSTLKIQPAKLEDSAVYLCASSLLRTSPNEQFFGPGTRLTVL.

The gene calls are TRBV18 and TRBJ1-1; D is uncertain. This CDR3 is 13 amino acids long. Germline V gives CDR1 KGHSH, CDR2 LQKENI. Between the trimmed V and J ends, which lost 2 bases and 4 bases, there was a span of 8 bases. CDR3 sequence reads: CASSPGQSTEAFF. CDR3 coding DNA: TGTGCCAGCTCACCAGGGCAGTCCACTGAAGCTTTCTTT. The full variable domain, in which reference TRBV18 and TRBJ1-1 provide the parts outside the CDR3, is NAGVMQNPRHLVRRRGQEARLRCSPMKGHSHVYWYRQLPEEGLKFMVYLQKENIIDESGMPKERFSAEFPKEGPSILRIQQVVRGDSAAYFCASSPGQSTEAFFGQGTRLTVV.

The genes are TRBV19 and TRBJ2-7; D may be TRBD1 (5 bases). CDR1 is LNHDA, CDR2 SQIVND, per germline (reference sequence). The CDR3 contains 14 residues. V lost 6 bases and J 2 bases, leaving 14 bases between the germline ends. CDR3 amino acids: CASSTTGDTYEQYF. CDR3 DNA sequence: TGTGCCAGTAGCACCACAGGTGATACCTACGAGCAGTACTTC. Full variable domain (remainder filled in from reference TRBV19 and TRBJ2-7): DGGITQSPKYLFRKEGQNVTLSCEQNLNHDAMYWYRQDPGQGLRLIYYSQIVNDFQKGDIAEGYSVSREKKESFPLTVTSAQKNPTAFYLCASSTTGDTYEQYFGPGTRLTVT.

The CDR3 nucleotides are TGCGCCAGCAGCTTACAAGCGGGGGTTTACGAGCAGTACTTC. It specifies CASSLQAGVYEQYF. This sequence joins TRBV5-1 and TRBJ2-7, with TRBD2 identical over 8 bases. The CDR3 is made up of 14 amino acids. The germline gives CDR1 SGHRS, CDR2 YFSETQ. Losses at the gene ends were 2 bases for V and 4 bases for J; bases not matched to a gene: 5.

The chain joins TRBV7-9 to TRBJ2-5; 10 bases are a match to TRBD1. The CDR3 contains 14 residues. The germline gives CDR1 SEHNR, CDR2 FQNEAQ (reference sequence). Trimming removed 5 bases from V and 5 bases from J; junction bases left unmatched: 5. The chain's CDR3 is CASSPDRGRETQYF. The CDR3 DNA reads TGTGCCAGCAGCCCAGACAGGGGGCGGGAGACCCAGTACTTC.

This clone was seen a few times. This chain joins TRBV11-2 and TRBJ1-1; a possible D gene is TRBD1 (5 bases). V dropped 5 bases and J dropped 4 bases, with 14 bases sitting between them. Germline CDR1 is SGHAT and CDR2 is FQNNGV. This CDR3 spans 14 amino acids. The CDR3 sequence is CASSVRVRGTEAFF. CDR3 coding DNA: TGTGCCAGCAGCGTCAGGGTAAGAGGCACTGAAGCTTTCTTT.